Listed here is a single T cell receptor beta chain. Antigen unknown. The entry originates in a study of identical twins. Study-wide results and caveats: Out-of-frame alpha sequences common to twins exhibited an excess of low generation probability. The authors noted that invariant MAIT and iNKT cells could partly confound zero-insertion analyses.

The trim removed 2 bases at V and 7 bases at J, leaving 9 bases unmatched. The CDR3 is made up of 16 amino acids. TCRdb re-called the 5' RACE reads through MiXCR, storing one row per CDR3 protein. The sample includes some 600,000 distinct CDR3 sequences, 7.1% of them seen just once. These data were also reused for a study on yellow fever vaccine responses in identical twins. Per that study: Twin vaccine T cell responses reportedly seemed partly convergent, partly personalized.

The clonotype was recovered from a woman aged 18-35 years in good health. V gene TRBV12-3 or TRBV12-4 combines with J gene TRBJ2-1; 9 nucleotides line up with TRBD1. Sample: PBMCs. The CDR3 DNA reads TGTGCCAGCAGTTTACAATGGACAGGGGTTATGAATGAGCAGTTCTTC. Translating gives CASSLQWTGVMNEQFF.